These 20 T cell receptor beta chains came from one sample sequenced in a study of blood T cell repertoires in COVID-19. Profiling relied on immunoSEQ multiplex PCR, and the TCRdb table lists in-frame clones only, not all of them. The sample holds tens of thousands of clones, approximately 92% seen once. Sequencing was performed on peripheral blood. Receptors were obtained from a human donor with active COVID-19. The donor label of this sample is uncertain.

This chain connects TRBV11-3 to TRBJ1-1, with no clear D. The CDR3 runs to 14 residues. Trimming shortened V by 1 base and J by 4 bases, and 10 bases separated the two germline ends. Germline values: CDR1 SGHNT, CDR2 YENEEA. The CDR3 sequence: CASSLAERGTEAFF. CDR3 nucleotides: TGTGCCAGCAGCTTAGCTGAGCGGGGCACTGAAGCTTTCTTT. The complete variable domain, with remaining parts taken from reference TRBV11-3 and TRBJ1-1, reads EAGVVQSPRYKIIEKKQPVAFWCNPISGHNTLYWYLQNLGQGPELLIRYENEEAVDDSQLPKDRFSAERLKGVDSTLKIQPAELGDSAVYLCASSLAERGTEAFFGQGTRLTVV.

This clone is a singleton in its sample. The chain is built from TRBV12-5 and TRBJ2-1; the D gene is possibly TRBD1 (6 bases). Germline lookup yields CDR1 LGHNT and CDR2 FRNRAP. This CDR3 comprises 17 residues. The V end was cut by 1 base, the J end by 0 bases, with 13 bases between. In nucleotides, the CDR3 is TGTGCTAGTGGTTTGGAAGGGACATCGAGCTCCTACAATGAGCAGTTCTTC. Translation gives CASGLEGTSSSYNEQFF.

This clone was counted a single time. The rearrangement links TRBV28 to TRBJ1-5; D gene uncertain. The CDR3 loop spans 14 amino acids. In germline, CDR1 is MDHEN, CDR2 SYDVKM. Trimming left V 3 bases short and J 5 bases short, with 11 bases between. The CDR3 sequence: CASSFEAVYQPQHF. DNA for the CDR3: TGTGCCAGCAGTTTCGAGGCAGTATATCAGCCCCAGCATTTT.

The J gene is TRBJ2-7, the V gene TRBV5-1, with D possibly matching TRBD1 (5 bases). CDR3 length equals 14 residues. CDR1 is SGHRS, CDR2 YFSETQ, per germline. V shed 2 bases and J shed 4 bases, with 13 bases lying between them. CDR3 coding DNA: TGCGCCAGCAGCTTCACTCAGGGCGGTTACGAGCAGTACTTC. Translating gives CASSFTQGGYEQYF.

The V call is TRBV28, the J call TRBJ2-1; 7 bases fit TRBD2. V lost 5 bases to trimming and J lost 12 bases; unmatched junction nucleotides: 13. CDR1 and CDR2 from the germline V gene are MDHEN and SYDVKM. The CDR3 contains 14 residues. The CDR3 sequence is CASSPRLAPSRQFF. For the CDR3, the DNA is TGTGCCAGCAGTCCCCGACTAGCCCCCTCGAGGCAGTTCTTC.

CDR3 in DNA: TGCGCCAGCAGCCCTGGGGAGTCAGGTCGACCTTTGTACTTC. Its protein is CASSPGESGRPLYF. The gene calls are TRBV5-1 and TRBJ2-7; D is perhaps TRBD2 (5 bases). This CDR3 spans 14 amino acids. The germline CDR1 and CDR2 sequences are SGHRS and YFSETQ. Trimming removed 4 bases at V and 12 bases at J, with 23 bases between.

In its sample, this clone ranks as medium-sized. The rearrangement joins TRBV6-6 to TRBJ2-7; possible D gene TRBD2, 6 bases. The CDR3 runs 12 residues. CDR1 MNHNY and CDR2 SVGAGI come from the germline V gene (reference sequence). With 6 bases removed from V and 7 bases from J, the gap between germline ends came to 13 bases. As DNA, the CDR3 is TGTGCCAGCAGCCCGCTCGGGAGTGAGCAGTACTTC. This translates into CASSPLGSEQYF.

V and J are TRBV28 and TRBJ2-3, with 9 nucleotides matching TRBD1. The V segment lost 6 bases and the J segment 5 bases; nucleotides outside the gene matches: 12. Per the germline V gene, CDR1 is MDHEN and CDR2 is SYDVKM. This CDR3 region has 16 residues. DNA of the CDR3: TGTGCCAGCAGGACAGTGTGGACAGGGGTGATAGATACGCAGTATTTT. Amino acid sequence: CASRTVWTGVIDTQYF.

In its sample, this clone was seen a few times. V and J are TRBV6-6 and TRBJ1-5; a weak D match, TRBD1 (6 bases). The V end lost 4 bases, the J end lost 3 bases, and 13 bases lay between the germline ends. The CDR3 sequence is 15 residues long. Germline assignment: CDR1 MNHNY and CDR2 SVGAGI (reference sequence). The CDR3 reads CASSFKQGNNQPQHF. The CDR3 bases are TGTGCCAGCAGTTTTAAACAGGGTAACAATCAGCCCCAGCATTTT.

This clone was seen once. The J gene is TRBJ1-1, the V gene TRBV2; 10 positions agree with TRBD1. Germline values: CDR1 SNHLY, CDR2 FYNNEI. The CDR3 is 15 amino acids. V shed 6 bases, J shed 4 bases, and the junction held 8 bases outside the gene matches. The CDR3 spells CASRPGGQGRTEAFF. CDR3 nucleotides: TGTGCCAGCAGACCCGGGGGACAGGGGCGCACTGAAGCTTTCTTT.

The CDR3 DNA reads TGTGCCAGCAGCTTTCGACAGGGGGCGAGCTATGGCTACACCTTC. It is translated as CASSFRQGASYGYTF. The J gene is TRBJ1-2, the V gene TRBV5-4, with 10 positions matching TRBD1. The germline V gene has CDR1 SGHNT and CDR2 YYREEE (reference sequence). This CDR3 is 15 amino acids long. After removal of 2 bases from V and 4 bases from J, the junction contained 5 bases not matched to a gene.

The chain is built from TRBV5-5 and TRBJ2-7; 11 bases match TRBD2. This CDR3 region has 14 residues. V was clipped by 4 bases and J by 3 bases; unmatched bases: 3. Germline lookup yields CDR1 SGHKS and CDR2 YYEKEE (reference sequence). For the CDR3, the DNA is TGTGCCAGCAGCGGGACTAGCGGAGTCTACGAGCAGTACTTC. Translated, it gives CASSGTSGVYEQYF. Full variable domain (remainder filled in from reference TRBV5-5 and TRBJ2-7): DAGVTQSPTHLIKTRGQQVTLRCSPISGHKSVSWYQQVLGQGPQFIFQYYEKEERGRGNFPDRFSARQFPNYSSELNVNALLLGDSALYLCASSGTSGVYEQYFGPGTRLTVT.

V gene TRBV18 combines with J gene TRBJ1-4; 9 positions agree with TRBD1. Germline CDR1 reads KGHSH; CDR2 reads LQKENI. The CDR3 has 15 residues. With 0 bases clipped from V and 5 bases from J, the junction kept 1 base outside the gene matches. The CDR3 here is CASSPPDRGNEKLFF. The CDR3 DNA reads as TGTGCCAGCTCACCACCTGACAGGGGGAATGAAAAACTGTTTTTT.

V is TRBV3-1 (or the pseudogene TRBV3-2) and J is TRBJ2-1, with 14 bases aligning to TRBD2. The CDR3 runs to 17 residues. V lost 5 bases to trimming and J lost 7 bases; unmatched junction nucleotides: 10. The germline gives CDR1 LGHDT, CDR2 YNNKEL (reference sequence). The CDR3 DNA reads TGTGCCAGCAGCGGTCCGACTAGCGGGAGGGCCCGAAATGAGCAGTTCTTC. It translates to CASSGPTSGRARNEQFF.

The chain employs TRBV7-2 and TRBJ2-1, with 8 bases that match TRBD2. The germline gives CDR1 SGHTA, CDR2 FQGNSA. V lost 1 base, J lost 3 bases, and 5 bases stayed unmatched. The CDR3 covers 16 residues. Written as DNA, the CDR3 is TGTGCCAGCAGCTTAGGGGGTAGCGGGATCTACAATGAGCAGTTCTTC. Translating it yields CASSLGGSGIYNEQFF.

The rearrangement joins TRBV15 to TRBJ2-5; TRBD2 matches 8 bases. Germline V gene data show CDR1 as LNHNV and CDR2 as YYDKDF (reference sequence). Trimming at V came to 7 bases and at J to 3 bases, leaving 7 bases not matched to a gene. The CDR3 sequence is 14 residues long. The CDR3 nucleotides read TGTGCCACCAAAAGTACTAGCGGTAAAGAGACCCAGTACTTC. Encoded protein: CATKSTSGKETQYF.

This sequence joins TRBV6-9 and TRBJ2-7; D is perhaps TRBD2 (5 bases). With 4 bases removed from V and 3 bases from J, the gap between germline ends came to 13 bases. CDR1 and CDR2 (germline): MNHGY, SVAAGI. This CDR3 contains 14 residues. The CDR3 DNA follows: TGTGCCAGCAGTTCGTTTGGAGGTTACTACGAGCAGTACTTC. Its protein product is CASSSFGGYYEQYF.

CDR3 amino acids: CASTSPSENIQYF. Written as DNA, the CDR3 is TGTGCCAGTACTTCTCCTAGCGAAAACATTCAGTACTTC. V gene TRBV19 combines with J gene TRBJ2-4; D may be TRBD2 (6 bases). Per the germline V gene, CDR1 is LNHDA and CDR2 is SQIVND (reference sequence). V shed 7 bases and J shed 5 bases, with 12 bases lying between them. The CDR3 extends over 13 amino acids.

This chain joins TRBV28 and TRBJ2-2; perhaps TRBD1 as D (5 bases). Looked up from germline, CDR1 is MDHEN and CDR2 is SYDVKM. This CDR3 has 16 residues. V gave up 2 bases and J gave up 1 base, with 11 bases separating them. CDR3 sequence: CASSLPRQLNTGELFF. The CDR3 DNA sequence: TGTGCCAGCAGTTTACCCCGACAGCTGAACACCGGGGAGCTGTTTTTT.

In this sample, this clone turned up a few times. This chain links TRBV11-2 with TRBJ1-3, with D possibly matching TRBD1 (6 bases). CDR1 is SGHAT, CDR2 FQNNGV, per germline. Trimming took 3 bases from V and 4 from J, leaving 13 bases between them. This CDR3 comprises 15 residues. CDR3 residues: CASSLDRAWGNTIYF. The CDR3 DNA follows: TGTGCCAGCAGCTTGGACAGAGCGTGGGGAAACACCATATATTTT.